This TCR beta chain was sequenced during a study of blood T cell repertoires in COVID-19. Repertoires were generated with immunoSEQ multiplex PCR, while TCRdb's copy carries only in-frame clones and drops some. Among more than 250,000 clones, 75% to 90% were seen once, and the ten largest hold roughly 6.1%. This clone was seen only a few times. The source material was peripheral blood. The receptor was isolated from a woman between 45 and 65 years old with COVID-19, enrolled during active disease.

CDR3 loop: CASSPRTSETYNEQFF. In nucleotides, the CDR3 is TGCGCCAGCAGCCCTAGGACTAGCGAGACCTACAATGAGCAGTTCTTC. The chain joins TRBV5-1 to TRBJ2-1; 9 bases line up with TRBD2. From germline, CDR1 is SGHRS and CDR2 YFSETQ. This CDR3 contains 16 residues. After removal of 4 bases from V and 2 bases from J, the junction contained 7 bases not matched to a gene.